This passage covers 30 T cell receptor beta chains from one sample sequenced in a study of human T cells and chemical hapten exposure. Total RNA was isolated from unfractionated whole blood. One entry per CDR3 protein results from TCRdb running MiXCR on the 5' RACE reads. The sample lists some 150,000 distinct CDR3 sequences, roughly 4.1% seen once, with approximately 1.3% in the top ten. Receptors were obtained from a female donor in good health.

This clonotype appeared many times. The chain has TRBV4-2 and TRBJ1-2, with 7 positions matching TRBD1. Germline CDR1 is LGHNA and CDR2 is YNFKEQ. CDR3 length equals 14 residues. The V and J ends lost 4 bases and 6 bases, in that order; junction bases with no gene match: 8. Here the CDR3 DNA reads TGTGCCAGCAGCCTCTTAGGGGGCCAAGATGGCTACACCTTC. Amino acid sequence: CASSLLGGQDGYTF.

This clonotype was detected only a few times. This sequence joins TRBV30 and TRBJ1-1; D is undetermined. Germline V gene data show CDR1 as GTSNPN and CDR2 as SVGIG (reference sequence). This CDR3 region has 14 residues. Trimming cost V 5 bases and J 1 base, with 14 bases left between them. This CDR3 reads CAWEIGGSNTEAFF. The CDR3 bases are TGTGCCTGGGAGATAGGAGGGTCGAACACTGAAGCTTTCTTT.

This clonotype was seen at least ten times. The chain recombines TRBV28 with TRBJ2-7, with 9 bases fitting TRBD1. This CDR3 is 15 amino acids long. Trimming cost V 4 bases and J 1 base; bases outside gene matches: 5. In germline, CDR1 is MDHEN, CDR2 SYDVKM. This CDR3 reads CASSSSGQGSYEQYF. Written as DNA, the CDR3 is TGTGCCAGCAGTTCGTCGGGACAGGGATCCTACGAGCAGTACTTC.

This clonotype came up many times. The rearrangement links TRBV25-1 to TRBJ2-1; no firm D call. CDR3 length equals 15 residues. V gave up 2 bases and J gave up 5 bases, with 13 bases separating them. The germline V gene encodes CDR1 MGHDK and CDR2 SYGVNS. The CDR3 sequence is CASSEPRLLDNEQFF. In nucleotides, the CDR3 is TGTGCCAGCAGTGAACCGCGACTCCTTGACAATGAGCAGTTCTTC.

At least ten counts were recorded for this clonotype. The chain carries TRBV10-3 and TRBJ1-1, with unresolved D. In germline, CDR1 is ENHRY, CDR2 SYGVKD. The CDR3 contains 14 residues. Trimming stripped 4 bases from V and 3 bases from J, with 12 bases between. The CDR3 region is CAISVGSTYTEAFF. Here the CDR3 DNA reads TGTGCCATCAGTGTAGGATCAACCTACACTGAAGCTTTCTTT.

This clonotype was counted ten times or more. The chain carries TRBV5-5 and TRBJ1-1, with D perhaps matching TRBD1 (6 bases). V lost 1 base and J 5 bases, leaving 12 bases between the germline ends. This CDR3 is built from 14 residues. The germline gives CDR1 SGHKS, CDR2 YYEKEE (reference sequence). CDR3 in amino acids: CASSLIQGGTEAFF. The DNA for the CDR3 is TGTGCCAGCAGCTTGATACAGGGTGGAACTGAAGCTTTCTTT.

This clonotype has ten or more counts. One end of the junction fails to match germline, which may point to a read error. V and J are TRBV6-2 or TRBV6-3 and TRBJ1-5; 9 bases are shared with TRBD1. The CDR3 sequence is 18 residues long. Germline CDR1 and CDR2: MNHEY and SVGEGT. In DNA, the CDR3 is TGTGCCAGCAGTTCCGCCGGGACAGGGAGGTTTAGCAATCACCCCCAGCATTTT. Residues: CASSSAGTGRFSNHPQHF.

The table lists this clonotype with many counts. This chain links TRBV18 with TRBJ1-1; the D is unclear. Germline V CDR1 and CDR2: KGHSH, LQKENI. The V end was cut by 2 bases, the J end by 3 bases, with 13 bases between. This CDR3 contains 15 residues. The CDR3 is CASSPVQTFYTEAFF. Here the CDR3 DNA reads TGTGCCAGCTCACCAGTGCAGACTTTTTACACTGAAGCTTTCTTT.

The rearrangement links TRBV27 to TRBJ2-3, with TRBD1 identical over 9 bases. J was trimmed by 3 bases and V by 3 bases; bases with no gene match: 7. This CDR3 region has 16 residues. Per germline, CDR1 MNHEY and CDR2 SMNVEV (reference sequence). CDR3 nucleotides: TGTGCCAGCAGTTTTTTTGGGACAGGGTTGACAGATACGCAGTATTTT. Translated: CASSFFGTGLTDTQYF.

This clonotype was counted at least ten times. The CDR3: CASSTLWRGVGELFF. The CDR3 bases are TGTGCCAGTAGTACCCTCTGGAGGGGAGTAGGGGAGCTGTTTTTT. The chain employs TRBV19 and TRBJ2-2; weak D call: TRBD2 (6 bases). Germline values: CDR1 LNHDA, CDR2 SQIVND (reference sequence). The CDR3 is made up of 15 amino acids. V dropped 4 bases and J dropped 8 bases, with 17 bases sitting between them.

This clonotype was seen repeatedly, ten times or more. Here the CDR3 DNA reads TGTGCCAGCTCACCAAGGATCTCGGACACTGAAGCTTTCTTT. Translating gives CASSPRISDTEAFF. The chain couples TRBV18 to TRBJ1-1; no firm D call. Germline V gene lookup returns CDR1 KGHSH and CDR2 LQKENI. V was shortened by 2 bases and J by 3 bases, with 10 bases between the two germline ends. The CDR3 spans 14 residues.

This clonotype was observed at least ten times. The rearrangement links TRBV24-1 to TRBJ2-3; D gene uncertain. Per the germline V gene, CDR1 is KGHDR and CDR2 is SFDVKD. V was pared by 5 bases and J by 4 bases, with 3 bases between. The CDR3 spans 11 residues. CDR3 sequence (DNA): TGTGCCACCAGTGTCGCAGATACGCAGTATTTT. Its translation: CATSVADTQYF.

A remark on this clonotype: An end of the junction does not agree with germline; a read error may underlie this. The V and J genes are TRBV2 and TRBJ2-7; 8 bases fit TRBD1. CDR3 size: 13 residues. Germline V gene sequence: CDR1 SNHLY, CDR2 FYNNEI. The CDR3 DNA reads as TGTGCCAGCAGAGGGACAGGCTCCGACGAGCAGTACTTC. Translating gives CASRGTGSDEQYF.

In its sample, this clonotype was seen many times. The V gene is TRBV9, the J gene TRBJ1-4; no definite D call. There are 15 residues in the CDR3. The V end was cut by 0 bases, the J end by 5 bases, with 11 bases between. Germline V CDR1 and CDR2: SGDLS, YYNGEE. The CDR3 DNA sequence: TGTGCCAGCAGCGTAGGAGGGCAAACCAATGAAAAACTGTTTTTT. Protein sequence: CASSVGGQTNEKLFF.

In this sample, this clonotype turned up many times. CDR3 residues: CASSLGLAVNHEQFF. In DNA form, the CDR3 reads TGTGCCAGCAGTTTAGGACTAGCAGTGAACCATGAGCAGTTCTTC. This sequence joins TRBV12-3 or TRBV12-4 and TRBJ2-1; 7 nucleotides line up with TRBD2. The CDR3 has 15 residues. J lost 8 bases, V lost 1 base, and 8 bases had no gene match.

Ten or more counts support this clonotype. V usage is TRBV27 and J usage is TRBJ2-2; the match to TRBD2 covers 10 bases. After removal of 4 bases from V and 4 bases from J, the junction contained 9 bases not matched to a gene. This CDR3 region has 17 residues. The V gene's germline CDR1 is MNHEY and CDR2 SMNVEV (reference sequence). The DNA for the CDR3 is TGTGCCAGCAGTTCCCCATTTCTAGCGGGGGTCACCGGGGAGCTGTTTTTT. Amino acid sequence: CASSSPFLAGVTGELFF.

In this sample, this clonotype turned up many times. The chain is built from TRBV19 and TRBJ1-1, with a tentative D call TRBD1 (6 bases). Per germline, CDR1 LNHDA and CDR2 SQIVND (reference sequence). V lost 5 bases, J lost 5 bases, and 15 bases lay in between. The CDR3 consists of 14 residues. Here the CDR3 reads CASSSQGKSTEAFF. For the CDR3, the DNA is TGTGCCAGTAGTTCGCAGGGGAAGAGTACTGAAGCTTTCTTT.

This clonotype was observed many times. This rearrangement joins TRBV7-9 to TRBJ2-4, with 7 positions matching TRBD1. This CDR3 has 16 amino acids. Trimming at V came to 1 base and at J to 7 bases, leaving 10 bases not matched to a gene. CDR1 and CDR2 from the germline V gene are SEHNR and FQNEAQ (reference sequence). The CDR3 nucleotides are TGTGCCAGCAGCTTAGATCGTATAGGCAGGGGGAACATTCAGTACTTC. Residues: CASSLDRIGRGNIQYF.

The chain employs TRBV20-1 and TRBJ2-4, with 10 bases lining up with TRBD1. Trimming removed 4 bases from V and 5 bases from J; junction bases left unmatched: 14. CDR1 DFQATT and CDR2 SNEGSKA come from the germline V gene (reference sequence). This CDR3 is built from 17 residues. The CDR3 nucleotides read TGCAGTGCTATCTTCCGGGACAGGGGAAGTTGCGAAAACATTCAGTACTTC. Amino acid sequence: CSAIFRDRGSCENIQYF.

This clonotype appeared many times. The chain carries TRBV3-1 and TRBJ1-5, with D unclear. Trimming pared 4 bases from V and 2 bases from J, leaving 18 bases between. This CDR3 region has 17 residues. The germline V gene has CDR1 LGHDT and CDR2 YNNKEL (reference sequence). CDR3 DNA: TGTGCCAGCAGCCCCTCGCTTTCTAGACGGGGCAATCAGCCCCAGCATTTT. It codes for CASSPSLSRRGNQPQHF.

A note on this clonotype: Since a much larger clone is just one base distant, this may be a read error. The chain joins TRBV5-1 to TRBJ2-5, with unresolved D. The germline V and J ends were trimmed by 0 bases and 2 bases, with 8 bases remaining between them. This CDR3 region has 14 residues. Looked up from germline, CDR1 is SGHRS and CDR2 is YFSETQ. Written as DNA, the CDR3 is TGCGCCAGCAGCTTGGTGCTAAATCAAGAGACCCAGTACTTC. Its protein is CASSLVLNQETQYF.

This clonotype was seen ten or more times. The chain joins TRBV7-6 to TRBJ2-2; D is unclear. The CDR3 extends over 14 amino acids. The germline CDR1 and CDR2 sequences are SGHVS and FNYEAQ. The V end lost 2 bases, the J end lost 1 base, and 5 bases lay between the germline ends. CDR3 residues: CASSLSVNTGELFF. The CDR3 DNA follows: TGTGCCAGCAGCTTATCCGTGAACACCGGGGAGCTGTTTTTT.

This clonotype was found many times. The chain has TRBV7-3 and TRBJ1-5; no definite D call. The germline gives CDR1 SGHTA, CDR2 FQGTGA. The CDR3 loop spans 14 amino acids. The germline V and J ends were trimmed by 2 bases and 3 bases, with 8 bases remaining between them. The CDR3 region has the DNA TGTGCCAGCAGCTTAGCCAAGCCCAATCAGCCCCAGCATTTT. This sequence encodes CASSLAKPNQPQHF.

In its sample, this clonotype was seen many times. This sequence joins TRBV5-6 and TRBJ2-5; D might be TRBD2 (6 bases). The CDR3 is 14 amino acids. Trimming took 0 bases from V and 7 from J, leaving 13 bases between them. Germline lookup yields CDR1 SGHDT and CDR2 YYEEEE. CDR3: CASSLVGISGTQYF. Written as DNA, the CDR3 is TGTGCCAGCAGCTTGGTGGGCATTAGCGGGACCCAGTACTTC.

The chain joins TRBV7-2 to TRBJ1-1, with 8 nucleotides matching TRBD1. The germline gives CDR1 SGHTA, CDR2 FQGNSA. The J segment lost 4 bases and the V segment lost 5 bases, leaving 6 bases of the junction unmatched. The CDR3 is 14 residues long. This CDR3 reads CASSPAGGGTEAFF. Here the CDR3 DNA reads TGTGCCAGCAGCCCCGCAGGGGGCGGCACTGAAGCTTTCTTT.

This clonotype showed up many times. The rearrangement joins TRBV7-9 to TRBJ2-7; D gene unclear. Trimming took off 1 base at V and 0 bases at J, with 13 bases between the two ends. In germline, CDR1 is SEHNR, CDR2 FQNEAQ (reference sequence). The CDR3 is 16 amino acids. As DNA, the CDR3 is TGTGCCAGCAGCTTAGGAACTATCGACCTCTCCTACGAGCAGTACTTC. Its protein is CASSLGTIDLSYEQYF.

This clonotype was seen at least ten times. This rearrangement joins TRBV28 to TRBJ1-5; D possibly corresponds to TRBD1 (5 bases). With 5 bases removed from V and 1 base from J, the gap between germline ends came to 15 bases. The V gene's germline CDR1 is MDHEN and CDR2 SYDVKM. The CDR3 extends over 16 amino acids. The CDR3: CASSIKGPPSNQPQHF. The DNA of the CDR3 is TGTGCCAGCAGTATAAAGGGACCGCCGAGCAATCAGCCCCAGCATTTT.

This clonotype was seen many times. This chain joins TRBV9 and TRBJ1-1; the match to TRBD1 covers 9 bases. CDR3 length: 14 amino acids. CDR1 is SGDLS, CDR2 YYNGEE, per germline. The trim removed 4 bases at V and 3 bases at J, leaving 4 bases unmatched. The CDR3 region is CASSPWTGDTEAFF. DNA for the CDR3: TGTGCCAGCAGCCCCTGGACAGGGGACACTGAAGCTTTCTTT.

This clonotype was seen many times. The chain recombines TRBV4-3 with TRBJ2-1, with 8 bases that match TRBD1. Trimming at V came to 1 base and at J to 5 bases, leaving 7 bases not matched to a gene. Per the germline V gene, CDR1 is LGHNA and CDR2 is YSLEER. The CDR3 has 16 residues. CDR3 nucleotide sequence: TGCGCCAGCAGCCAAGCTGGGGACAGGAGTGACAATGAGCAGTTCTTC. This sequence encodes CASSQAGDRSDNEQFF.

This clonotype was detected only a few times. The rearrangement links TRBV5-1 to TRBJ2-7; D remains unclear. Germline CDR1 reads SGHRS; CDR2 reads YFSETQ. The CDR3 is made up of 14 amino acids. Deletions cut 0 bases from V and 1 base from J, with 8 bases between. Here the CDR3 reads CASSLEIHSYEQYF. For the CDR3, the DNA is TGCGCCAGCAGCTTGGAAATCCATTCCTACGAGCAGTACTTC. Using reference TRBV5-1 and TRBJ2-7 for the parts outside the CDR3, the full variable domain is KAGVTQTPRYLIKTRGQQVTLSCSPISGHRSVSWYQQTPGQGLQFLFEYFSETQRNKGNFPGRFSGRQFSNSRSEMNVSTLELGDSALYLCASSLEIHSYEQYFGPGTRLTVT.